The T cell receptor beta chain described here comes from a study of cytomegalovirus exposure and HLA in healthy donors. Produced via immunoSEQ multiplex PCR; TCRdb's table is partial and in-frame only. Counted here are some 150,000 clones, approximately 93% occurring once; the ten biggest clones make up about 0.7%. The donors were members of the roughly 130-subject validation cohort (separate from the approximately 670-subject first cohort). Points on this clone: Its target is not known.

From germline, CDR1 is MNHNS and CDR2 SASEGT. The CDR3 is 16 residues long. With 1 base clipped from V and 6 bases from J, the junction kept 6 bases outside the gene matches. Study-wide results and limits: There were some public TCRs occurring in many donors, but most TCR sequences were rare.

The J gene is TRBJ1-6, the V gene TRBV6-1; the match to TRBD1 covers 7 bases. The origin of this receptor is a man between 18 and 35 years old in good health and CMV-seronegative. The sequencing input was PBMCs. CDR3 in amino acids: CASSEVRTGANSPLHF. The DNA for the CDR3 is TGTGCCAGCAGTGAAGTGCGCACAGGGGCTAATTCACCCCTCCACTTT.